This entry is about one T cell receptor (beta chain). These data come from a study of T cell changes during pregnancy in multiple sclerosis. Using immunoSEQ multiplex PCR, the repertoire was profiled, and TCRdb retains in-frame clones only, with some absent. Of approximately 40,000 clones listed, about nine tenths were seen once; the top ten hold roughly 0.7%. The receptor was derived from a female donor with multiple sclerosis, enrolled in a pregnancy study. The sample here was CD4+ T cells from peripheral blood mononuclear cells, taken before pregnancy.

In DNA form, the CDR3 reads TGTGCCAGCTCAGTGGGCAGGGGGTCCTCCTACGAGCAGTACTTC. Its translation: CASSVGRGSSYEQYF. The V and J genes are TRBV18 and TRBJ2-7; 7 nucleotides match TRBD1. The V gene end was trimmed by 5 bases and the J gene end by 0 bases; junction bases not matched to a gene: 7. In germline, CDR1 is KGHSH, CDR2 LQKENI. The CDR3 is 15 amino acids.